The clone carrying this T cell receptor (beta chain) was picked up a small number of times. The sample contains more than one DNA sequence encoding this CDR3. The assay was immunoSEQ multiplex PCR, and TCRdb's table has in-frame clones only and misses some. The repertoire holds under 250,000 clones, with roughly 90% as singletons. This record comes from a study of blood T cell repertoires in COVID-19. Study details: Sources were T cells, B-cell-depleted T cells, or PBMCs; the material itself was cDNA or gDNA.

This receptor was taken from a man in his 60s with acute or convalescent COVID-19. Sequencing was done on a sample of peripheral blood.

CDR3 loop: CASSSRQGSSYEQYF. As DNA, the CDR3 is TGCGCCAGCAGCTCCCGACAGGGGAGCTCCTACGAGCAGTACTTC. This chain uses TRBV5-1 with TRBJ2-7, with 8 bases matching TRBD1. Trimming cost V 3 bases and J 0 bases; bases outside gene matches: 5. Germline CDR1 and CDR2: SGHRS and YFSETQ. The CDR3 spans 15 residues. Full variable domain (missing parts from reference TRBV5-1 and TRBJ2-7): KAGVTQTPRYLIKTRGQQVTLSCSPISGHRSVSWYQQTPGQGLQFLFEYFSETQRNKGNFPGRFSGRQFSNSRSEMNVSTLELGDSALYLCASSSRQGSSYEQYFGPGTRLTVT.